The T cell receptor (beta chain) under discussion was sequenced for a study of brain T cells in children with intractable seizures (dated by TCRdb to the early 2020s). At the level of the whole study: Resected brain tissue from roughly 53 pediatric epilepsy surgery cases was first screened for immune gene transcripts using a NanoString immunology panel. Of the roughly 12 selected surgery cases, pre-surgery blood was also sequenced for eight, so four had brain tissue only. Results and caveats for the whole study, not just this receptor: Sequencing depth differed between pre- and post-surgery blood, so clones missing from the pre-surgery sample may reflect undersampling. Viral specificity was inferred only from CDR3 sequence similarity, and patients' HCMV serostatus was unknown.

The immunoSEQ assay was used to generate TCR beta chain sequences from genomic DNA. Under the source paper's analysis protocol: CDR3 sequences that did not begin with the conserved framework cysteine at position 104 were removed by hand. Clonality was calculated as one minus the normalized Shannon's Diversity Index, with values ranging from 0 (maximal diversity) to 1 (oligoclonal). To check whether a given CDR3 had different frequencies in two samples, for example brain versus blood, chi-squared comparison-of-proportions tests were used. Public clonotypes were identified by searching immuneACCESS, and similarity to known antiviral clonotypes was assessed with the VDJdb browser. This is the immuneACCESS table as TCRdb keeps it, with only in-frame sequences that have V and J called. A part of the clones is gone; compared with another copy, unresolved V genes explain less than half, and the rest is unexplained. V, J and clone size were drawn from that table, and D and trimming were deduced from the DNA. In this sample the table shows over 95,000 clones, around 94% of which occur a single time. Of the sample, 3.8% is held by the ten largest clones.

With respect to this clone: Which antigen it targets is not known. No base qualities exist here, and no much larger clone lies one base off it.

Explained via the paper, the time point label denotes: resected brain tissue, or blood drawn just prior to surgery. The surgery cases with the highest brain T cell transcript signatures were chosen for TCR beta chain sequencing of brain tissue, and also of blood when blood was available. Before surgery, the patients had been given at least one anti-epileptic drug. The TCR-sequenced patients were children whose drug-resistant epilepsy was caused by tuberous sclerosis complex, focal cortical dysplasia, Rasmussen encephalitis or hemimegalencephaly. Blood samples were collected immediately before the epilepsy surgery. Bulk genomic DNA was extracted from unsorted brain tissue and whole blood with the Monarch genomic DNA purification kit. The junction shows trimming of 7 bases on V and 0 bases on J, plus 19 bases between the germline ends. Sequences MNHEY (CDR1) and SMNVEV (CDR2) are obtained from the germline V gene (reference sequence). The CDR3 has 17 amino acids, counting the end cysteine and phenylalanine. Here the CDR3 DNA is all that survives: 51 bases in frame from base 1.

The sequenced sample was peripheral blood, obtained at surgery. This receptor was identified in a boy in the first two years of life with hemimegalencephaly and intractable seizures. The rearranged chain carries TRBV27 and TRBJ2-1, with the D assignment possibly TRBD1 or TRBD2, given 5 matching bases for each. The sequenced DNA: TGTGCCAGCACCCCGGGGCGTGCGCTCAGCTCCTACAATGAGCAGTTCTTC. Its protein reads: CASTPGRALSSYNEQFF.